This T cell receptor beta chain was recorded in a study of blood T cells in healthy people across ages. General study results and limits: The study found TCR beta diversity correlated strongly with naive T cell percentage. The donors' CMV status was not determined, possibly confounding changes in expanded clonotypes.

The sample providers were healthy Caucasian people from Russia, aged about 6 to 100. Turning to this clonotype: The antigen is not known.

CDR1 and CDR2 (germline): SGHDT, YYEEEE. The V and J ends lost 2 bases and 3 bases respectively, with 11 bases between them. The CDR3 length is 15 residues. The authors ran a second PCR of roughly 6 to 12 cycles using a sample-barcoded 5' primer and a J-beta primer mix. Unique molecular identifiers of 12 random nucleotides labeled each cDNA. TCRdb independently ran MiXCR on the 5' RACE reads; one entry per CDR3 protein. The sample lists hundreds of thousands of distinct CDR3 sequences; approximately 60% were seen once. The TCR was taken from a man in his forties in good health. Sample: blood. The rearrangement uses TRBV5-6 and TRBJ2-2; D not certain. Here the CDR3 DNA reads TGTGCCAGCAGCTTCGACTCAGGTCACACCGGGGAGCTGTTTTTT. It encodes CASSFDSGHTGELFF.